The clone carrying this T cell receptor (beta chain) has a single count. Two replicates of about 200 ng each gave 400 ng DNA per sample, survey resolution. Libraries were prepared by immunoSEQ multiplex PCR; TCRdb keeps only in-frame clonotypes and omits some of them. The sample includes some 4,500 clones, less than 85% seen only once; the top ten take over 25%. Losses at the gene ends were 8 bases for V and 8 bases for J; bases not matched to a gene: 7. Per germline, CDR1 LNHDA and CDR2 SQIVND (reference sequence). This CDR3 is 13 amino acids long. This sample is part of a study of hypomethylating agent response in myelodysplastic syndrome. Study overall: Mean age was roughly 72 +/- 6.3 years; diploid cytogenetics predominated. Of under 14 patients, 5 carried TET2, the most frequent mutation. Responders were about 6 patients with complete response or hematologic improvement; roughly 5 were non-responders.

The TCR comes from a human donor with myelodysplastic syndrome. Sequencing used bone marrow, obtained before or after starting hypomethylating agent treatment for myelodysplastic syndrome (not recorded which). The V and J genes are TRBV19 and TRBJ2-1, with TRBD2 identical over 9 bases. The chain's CDR3 is CASQKREEHEQFF. The CDR3 DNA reads TGTGCCAGTCAGAAGCGGGAGGAACATGAGCAGTTCTTC.